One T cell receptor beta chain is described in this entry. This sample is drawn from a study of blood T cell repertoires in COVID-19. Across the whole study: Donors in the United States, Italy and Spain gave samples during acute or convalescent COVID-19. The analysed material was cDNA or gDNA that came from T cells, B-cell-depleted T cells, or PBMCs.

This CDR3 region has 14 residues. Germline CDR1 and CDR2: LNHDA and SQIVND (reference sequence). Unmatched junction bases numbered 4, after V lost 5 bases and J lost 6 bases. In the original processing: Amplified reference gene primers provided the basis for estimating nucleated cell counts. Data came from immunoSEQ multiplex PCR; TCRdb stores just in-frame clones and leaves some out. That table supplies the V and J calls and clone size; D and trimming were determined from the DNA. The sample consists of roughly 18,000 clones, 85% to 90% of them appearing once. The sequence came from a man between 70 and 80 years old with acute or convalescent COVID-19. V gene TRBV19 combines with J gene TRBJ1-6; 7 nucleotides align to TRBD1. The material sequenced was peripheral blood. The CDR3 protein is CASSEQGPNSPLHF. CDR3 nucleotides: TGTGCCAGTAGTGAACAGGGGCCTAATTCACCCCTCCACTTT.